One and the same sample provided the 27 T cell receptor beta chains below, sequenced in a study of T cells after yellow fever vaccination. One entry per CDR3 protein results from TCRdb running MiXCR on the 5' RACE reads. The data contain over 200,000 distinct CDR3 sequences, approximately 6.8% of them seen just once; the ten biggest clones take up about 0.95%. The sequencing here drew on CD4+ T cells sorted from PBMCs, taken on the day of the yellow fever booster vaccination. All receptors come from a young man who received the YFV17D yellow fever vaccine.

This clonotype was seen only a few times. The rearrangement links TRBV7-8 to TRBJ2-3, with 7 nucleotides matching TRBD1. There are 16 residues in the CDR3. The germline CDR1 and CDR2 sequences are SGHVS and FQNEAQ. The junction had 11 bases not matched to a gene; V was cut back by 5 bases and J by 3 bases. The CDR3 DNA is TGTGCCAGCAGCCCAAGGGGACAGTCTCCAACAGATACGCAGTATTTT. It yields the protein CASSPRGQSPTDTQYF.

This clonotype was seen only a few times. The chain combines TRBV5-6 with TRBJ1-1; 7 nucleotides line up with TRBD1. The germline V gene encodes CDR1 SGHDT and CDR2 YYEEEE. The ends lost 5 bases at V and 4 bases at J; junction bases unmatched: 23. The CDR3 spans 19 residues. CDR3 sequence reads: CASSLPGTYKTGRSTEAFF. CDR3 DNA sequence: TGTGCCAGCAGTTTGCCGGGGACGTATAAGACAGGGCGAAGCACTGAAGCTTTCTTT.

This clonotype was observed many times. The chain links TRBV7-9 to TRBJ2-4, with 12 bases identical to TRBD1. The germline CDR1 and CDR2 sequences are SEHNR and FQNEAQ (reference sequence). CDR3 length equals 17 residues. The junction had 7 bases not matched to a gene; V was cut back by 4 bases and J by 3 bases. In DNA, the CDR3 is TGTGCCAGCAGCTCGGGGACAGGGGGCTTTGGCAAAAACATTCAGTACTTC. The encoded protein is CASSSGTGGFGKNIQYF.

The gene calls are TRBV27 and TRBJ1-3, with D possibly TRBD1 on 6 matching bases. The V end lost 2 bases, the J end lost 4 bases, and 12 bases lay between the germline ends. From germline, CDR1 is MNHEY and CDR2 SMNVEV (reference sequence). The CDR3 loop spans 15 amino acids. This CDR3 is CASSLMGGSGNTIYF. In DNA form, the CDR3 reads TGTGCCAGCAGTTTAATGGGGGGCTCAGGAAACACCATATATTTT.

There are many counts of this clonotype. The chain joins TRBV7-2 to TRBJ2-5; D is uncertain. CDR1 SGHTA and CDR2 FQGNSA come from the germline V gene. The V gene lost 2 bases and the J gene lost 7 bases, with 14 bases spanning the gap. This CDR3 has 14 amino acids. CDR3 region: CASSLNGPTGTQYF. The CDR3 DNA reads as TGTGCCAGCAGCTTAAACGGCCCCACGGGGACCCAGTACTTC.

There are many counts of this clonotype. The chain carries TRBV14 and TRBJ2-1; TRBD2 matches 15 bases. Germline values: CDR1 SGHDN, CDR2 FVKESK. With 2 bases clipped from V and 9 bases from J, the junction kept 5 bases outside the gene matches. The CDR3 spans 16 residues. CDR3 in amino acids: CASSQLGLAGGVEQFF. CDR3 bases: TGTGCCAGCAGCCAACTCGGACTAGCGGGAGGGGTTGAGCAGTTCTTC.

In this sample, this clonotype turned up many times. V is TRBV5-1 and J is TRBJ2-3, with D possibly being TRBD1 (6 bases). Germline V gene sequence: CDR1 SGHRS, CDR2 YFSETQ. Trimming cost V 5 bases and J 6 bases, with 13 bases left between them. The CDR3 is 13 amino acids. The CDR3 DNA reads TGCGCCAGCAGTCTAGACAGGCGTGATACGCAGTATTTT. Translated, it gives CASSLDRRDTQYF. The full variable domain, its missing parts supplied by reference TRBV5-1 and TRBJ2-3, is KAGVTQTPRYLIKTRGQQVTLSCSPISGHRSVSWYQQTPGQGLQFLFEYFSETQRNKGNFPGRFSGRQFSNSRSEMNVSTLELGDSALYLCASSLDRRDTQYFGPGTRLTVL.

This clonotype was picked up a small number of times. The genes are TRBV20-1 and TRBJ2-3; the D is unclear. This CDR3 is built from 13 residues. Germline CDR1 and CDR2: DFQATT and SNEGSKA (reference sequence). Trimming pared 8 bases from V and 0 bases from J, leaving 12 bases between. The CDR3 nucleotides are TGCAGTACTCGCCTGGAAAGCACAGATACGCAGTATTTT. Protein sequence: CSTRLESTDTQYF.

This clonotype was counted a few times. The chain is built from TRBV5-4 and TRBJ2-5; TRBD1 is a possible D gene (5 bases). CDR3 length equals 14 residues. With 0 bases removed from V and 4 bases from J, the gap between germline ends came to 10 bases. The germline V gene has CDR1 SGHNT and CDR2 YYREEE (reference sequence). The chain's CDR3 is CASSLGTQGETQYF. The CDR3 coding sequence is TGTGCCAGCAGCTTGGGGACACAAGGAGAGACCCAGTACTTC.

The chain recombines TRBV6-1 with TRBJ2-2; maybe TRBD2 (6 bases). Germline values: CDR1 MNHNS, CDR2 SASEGT. This CDR3 region has 13 residues. V was trimmed by 10 bases and J by 8 bases, leaving 17 bases between them. The CDR3 is CATKLRGEGELFF. CDR3 bases: TGTGCCACCAAACTTCGCGGGGAAGGGGAGCTGTTTTTT.

In its sample, this clonotype was seen many times. The rearrangement uses TRBV20-1 and TRBJ1-6, with D possibly TRBD1 on 5 matching bases. This CDR3 is 11 amino acids long. The germline V and J ends were trimmed by 6 bases and 9 bases, with 9 bases remaining between them. The germline CDR1 and CDR2 sequences are DFQATT and SNEGSKA (reference sequence). The CDR3 DNA is TGCAGTGCCGGGGGGGGTTCACCCCTCCACTTT. Translating gives CSAGGGSPLHF.

In this sample, this clonotype turned up a few times. J is TRBJ2-2 and V is TRBV28, with a tentative D call TRBD2 (5 bases). The CDR3 loop spans 14 amino acids. Trimming removed 10 bases from V and 5 bases from J, with 17 bases in between. CDR1 MDHEN and CDR2 SYDVKM come from the germline V gene. The CDR3 coding sequence is TGTGCCACCTCACAAGGAGGCGGGACCGGGGAGCTGTTTTTT. Translation gives CATSQGGGTGELFF.

This clonotype was observed at least ten times. The J gene is TRBJ2-5, the V gene TRBV7-6; 7 bases fit TRBD1. Germline V lookup: CDR1 SGHVS, CDR2 FNYEAQ. V shed 5 bases and J 1 base; nucleotides not matched to a gene: 1. This CDR3 has 13 residues. The CDR3 sequence is CASSAGGQETQYF. CDR3 nucleotide sequence: TGTGCCAGCAGCGCAGGGGGCCAAGAGACCCAGTACTTC.

This clonotype appeared a few times. The chain has TRBV24-1 and TRBJ2-7, with TRBD1 as a possible D gene (5 bases). V was pared by 3 bases and J by 3 bases, with 8 bases between. The CDR3 has 13 residues. Looked up from germline, CDR1 is KGHDR and CDR2 is SFDVKD. The CDR3 here is CATSDGALYEQYF. The CDR3 DNA reads as TGTGCCACCAGTGATGGGGCCCTCTACGAGCAGTACTTC.

This clonotype has a handful of counts. The genes are TRBV18 and TRBJ2-4; D possibly corresponds to TRBD2 (5 bases). Germline V gene lookup returns CDR1 KGHSH and CDR2 LQKENI. The ends were cut back, 3 bases at V and 8 bases at J, with 8 bases in the middle. The CDR3 has 12 residues. In DNA, the CDR3 is TGTGCCAGCTCACCGATGGAGGACATTCAGTACTTC. Protein product: CASSPMEDIQYF.

This clonotype was observed a few times. A much larger clone is a single base away; this may be a read error. V gene TRBV29-1 combines with J gene TRBJ2-1; D gene ambiguous. The CDR3 runs to 12 residues. The germline V gene has CDR1 SQVTM and CDR2 ANQGSEA. Trimming removed 7 bases at V and 10 bases at J, with 17 bases between. CDR3 bases: TGCAGCGATCGACCGGCCTTTGGCGAGCAGTTCTTC. Translation: CSDRPAFGEQFF.

The chain couples TRBV18 to TRBJ1-1; no clear D. The germline V and J ends were trimmed by 5 bases and 0 bases, with 10 bases remaining between them. The CDR3 is 14 amino acids. CDR1 KGHSH and CDR2 LQKENI come from the germline V gene. CDR3 sequence: CASSVKEMNTEAFF. For the CDR3, the DNA is TGTGCCAGCTCAGTTAAGGAAATGAACACTGAAGCTTTCTTT.

The sample holds many counts of this clonotype. V usage is TRBV5-1 and J usage is TRBJ2-1, with 8 bases matching TRBD1. Germline V gives CDR1 SGHRS, CDR2 YFSETQ. The CDR3 runs 15 residues. V shed 4 bases and J 7 bases; nucleotides not matched to a gene: 10. DNA for the CDR3: TGCGCCAGCAGCGTCTCGGGACAGGAGGTAAATGAGCAGTTCTTC. Translating gives CASSVSGQEVNEQFF.

CDR3 region: CSASRSGRAIDTQYF. In DNA form, the CDR3 reads TGCAGTGCTAGTAGAAGCGGGAGGGCCATAGATACGCAGTATTTT. J is TRBJ2-3 and V is TRBV20-1, with TRBD2 matching 10 bases. The CDR3 sequence is 15 residues long. Trimming took 3 bases from V and 5 from J; bases not matched to a gene: 8. CDR1 is DFQATT and CDR2 is SNEGSKA in the germline V gene (reference sequence).

The chain carries TRBV3-1 and TRBJ2-3; 9 positions match TRBD1. Germline loops: CDR1 LGHDT, CDR2 YNNKEL (reference sequence). This CDR3 region has 16 residues. Unmatched junction bases numbered 12, after V lost 4 bases and J lost 7 bases. CDR3 sequence: CASSPLFTGQGNTQYF. In DNA form, the CDR3 reads TGTGCCAGCAGCCCACTCTTTACGGGACAGGGTAATACGCAGTATTTT.

V is TRBV18 and J is TRBJ2-3; TRBD2 agrees at 9 bases. Germline V lookup: CDR1 KGHSH, CDR2 LQKENI. V shed 6 bases and J 5 bases; nucleotides not matched to a gene: 12. The CDR3 sequence is 16 residues long. CDR3 DNA sequence: TGTGCCAGCTCCCAGGCGGCTAGCGGGACTATAGATACGCAGTATTTT. This gives the protein CASSQAASGTIDTQYF.

This chain connects TRBV20-1 to TRBJ1-2; weak D call: TRBD1 (5 bases). The germline V and J ends were trimmed by 0 bases and 10 bases, with 15 bases remaining between them. CDR3 length: 13 residues. Germline V gene lookup returns CDR1 DFQATT and CDR2 SNEGSKA (reference sequence). CDR3 DNA: TGCAGTGCTAGAGACCGGACAAATGGTGTCTACACCTTC. Encoded protein: CSARDRTNGVYTF.

This clonotype has at least ten counts. An end of the junction differs from the germline gene, which may be a read error. The V gene is TRBV10-2, the J gene TRBJ2-7, with TRBD2 matching 7 bases. The CDR3 runs 12 residues. Germline V gene lookup returns CDR1 WSHSY and CDR2 SAAADI. CDR3 residues: CASSPSGSPPSF. The CDR3 bases are TGCGCCAGCAGTCCTAGCGGCTCTCCCCCCAGCTTC.

The table lists this clonotype with a few counts. The chain couples TRBV7-2 to TRBJ2-1; TRBD2 matches 14 bases. Per the germline V gene, CDR1 is SGHTA and CDR2 is FQGNSA. J was trimmed by 6 bases and V by 5 bases; bases with no gene match: 3. The CDR3 extends over 15 amino acids. The DNA for the CDR3 is TGTGCCAGCAGCGTAGGGACTAGCGGGGGCAATGAGCAGTTCTTC. Its protein is CASSVGTSGGNEQFF.

The chain recombines TRBV20-1 with TRBJ2-5; D may correspond to TRBD1 or TRBD2 (5 bases each). Trimming removed 3 bases from V and 1 base from J, with 12 bases in between. This CDR3 region has 14 residues. Germline CDR1 is DFQATT and CDR2 is SNEGSKA (reference sequence). CDR3 DNA: TGCAGTGCTAGGGACCTGGGACCCCAAGAGACCCAGTACTTC. It is translated as CSARDLGPQETQYF.

There are a few counts of this clonotype. The CDR3 region is CASSFLRTGAYTEAFF. CDR3 DNA: TGTGCCAGCAGCTTCCTCCGGACAGGGGCATACACTGAAGCTTTCTTT. This rearrangement joins TRBV7-8 to TRBJ1-1; TRBD1 agrees at 9 bases. V was clipped by 3 bases and J by 3 bases; unmatched bases: 8. The CDR3 runs to 16 residues. Looked up from germline, CDR1 is SGHVS and CDR2 is FQNEAQ.

This clonotype was counted ten times or more. The gene calls are TRBV20-1 and TRBJ2-1, with 8 bases fitting TRBD1. The V gene's germline CDR1 is DFQATT and CDR2 SNEGSKA (reference sequence). V lost 0 bases and J lost 3; bases outside the gene matches: 7. The CDR3 runs to 16 residues. Here the CDR3 reads CSARDAGQANYNEQFF. Here the CDR3 DNA reads TGCAGTGCTAGAGATGCGGGACAGGCCAACTACAATGAGCAGTTCTTC.